This TCR beta chain was retrieved from a study of monozygotic twins with inflammatory bowel disease. General observations from the study: Versus healthy twins, IBD patients showed fewer clonotypes shared with others, especially with disease activity.

From germline, CDR1 is SNHLY and CDR2 FYNNEI. This CDR3 region has 13 residues. Of note for this clonotype: Its target is not known.

TCRdb re-called the 5' RACE reads; every CDR3 protein appears as one record, without DNA. The sample features about 450,000 distinct CDR3 sequences, with roughly 2.3% in its top ten. V usage is TRBV2 and J usage is TRBJ1-5. Sequencing was carried out using blood. The source of this sequence is a human donor with ulcerative colitis or Crohn's disease, or a healthy co-twin of an affected twin (not recorded which). CDR3 sequence: CASRGNSNQPQHF. The entire variable domain, with the rest obtained from reference TRBV2 and TRBJ1-5, is as follows: EPEVTQTPSHQVTQMGQEVILRCVPISNHLYFYWYRQILGQKVEFLVSFYNNEISEKSEIFDDQFSVERPDGSNFTLKIRSTKLEDSAMYFCASRGNSNQPQHFGDGTRLSIL.